Shown below are 15 T cell receptor beta chains from a single sample sequenced in a study of identifying expanded T cells in peripheral blood. Sequencing used immunoSEQ multiplex PCR; TCRdb keeps in-frame clones, though not all of them. The sample lists about 94,000 clones; nearly 90% were seen once. The sample taken for sequencing was blood. These receptor sequences come from a person aged 18 to 70 in good health.

CDR3 amino acids: CASSGGDRGPYNEQFF. The DNA of the CDR3 is TGTGCCAGCAGCGGGGGAGACAGGGGGCCCTACAATGAGCAGTTCTTC. V usage is TRBV2 and J usage is TRBJ2-1; 10 bases fit TRBD1. Germline V gene data show CDR1 as SNHLY and CDR2 as FYNNEI. CDR3 size: 16 residues. Trimming took 6 bases from V and 2 from J; bases not matched to a gene: 7.

The chain combines TRBV15 with TRBJ2-4, with 8 bases lining up with TRBD1. V lost 2 bases and J lost 2; bases outside the gene matches: 8. Germline CDR1 LNHNV, CDR2 YYDKDF (reference sequence). This CDR3 comprises 17 residues. CDR3 nucleotides: TGTGCCACCAGCAGATCGACAGGGGAGGCCCCCAAAAACATTCAGTACTTC. This sequence encodes CATSRSTGEAPKNIQYF.

The chain uses TRBV29-1 and TRBJ1-3; D is ambiguous. In germline, CDR1 is SQVTM, CDR2 ANQGSEA. Trimming removed 4 bases at V and 2 bases at J, with 12 bases between. This CDR3 is 14 amino acids long. The CDR3 sequence: CSVAKNRAGNTIYF. CDR3 in DNA: TGCAGCGTTGCCAAGAACCGGGCTGGAAACACCATATATTTT.

The rearrangement uses TRBV29-1 and TRBJ2-2; D is possibly TRBD2 (6 bases). Germline CDR1 SQVTM, CDR2 ANQGSEA. V was trimmed by 3 bases and J by 3 bases, leaving 11 bases between them. The CDR3 spans 14 residues. CDR3: CSVDRGSDTGELFF. CDR3 coding DNA: TGCAGCGTTGACCGGGGGTCGGACACCGGGGAGCTGTTTTTT.

This clone occurred a few times. The V call is TRBV4-2, the J call TRBJ1-2, with D perhaps matching TRBD1 (5 bases). CDR3 length: 14 residues. V was clipped by 0 bases and J by 7 bases, with 12 bases between them. Germline V gene lookup returns CDR1 LGHNA and CDR2 YNFKEQ. The CDR3 here is CASSQELGTSGYTF. The CDR3 coding sequence is TGTGCCAGCAGCCAAGAGTTGGGGACGAGTGGCTACACCTTC.

J is TRBJ1-2 and V is TRBV9; D unresolved. V was trimmed by 2 bases and J by 4 bases, leaving 12 bases between them. The CDR3 covers 14 residues. The germline CDR1 and CDR2 sequences are SGDLS and YYNGEE. The CDR3 is CASSVSWGSYGYTF. The CDR3 region has the DNA TGTGCCAGCAGCGTTTCCTGGGGTAGCTATGGCTACACCTTC.

The V and J genes are TRBV15 and TRBJ2-6, with D maybe TRBD2 (6 bases). Germline V gene data show CDR1 as LNHNV and CDR2 as YYDKDF (reference sequence). Trimming removed 5 bases at V and 1 base at J, with 24 bases between. This CDR3 comprises 20 residues. The CDR3 reads CATSRALFGSKTSGANVLTF. The CDR3, as DNA: TGTGCCACCAGCCGAGCATTGTTCGGGAGTAAAACTTCTGGGGCCAACGTCCTGACTTTC.

The J gene is TRBJ2-5, the V gene TRBV11-3, with 11 nucleotides matching TRBD2. Per the germline V gene, CDR1 is SGHNT and CDR2 is YENEEA. The CDR3 consists of 15 residues. V trimming: 3 bases; J trimming: 4 bases; junction bases outside the gene matches: 4. CDR3 bases: TGTGCCAGCAGCTTTAGCGGGAGGGCCACAGAGACCCAGTACTTC. This gives the protein CASSFSGRATETQYF.

The V call is TRBV7-9, the J call TRBJ1-2; tentatively, D is TRBD1 (5 bases). This CDR3 contains 17 residues. Trimming shortened V by 1 base and J by 7 bases, and 22 bases separated the two germline ends. CDR1 is SEHNR, CDR2 FQNEAQ, per germline (reference sequence). The CDR3 spells CASSLDRGFSGIGGYTF. CDR3 nucleotide sequence: TGTGCCAGCAGCTTAGATAGGGGATTTTCAGGGATCGGTGGCTACACCTTC.

The chain couples TRBV7-6 to TRBJ2-5; 7 bases align to TRBD1. V was pared by 4 bases and J by 2 bases, with 7 bases of the junction left unmatched. This CDR3 has 15 amino acids. Per germline, CDR1 SGHVS and CDR2 FNYEAQ. As DNA, the CDR3 is TGTGCCAGCAGCTCCTTTGGACAGGAACAAGAGACCCAGTACTTC. This codes for CASSSFGQEQETQYF.

CDR3 nucleotides: TGCAGCGTTATCCCCCCCTCTAACTATGGCTACACCTTC. Protein product: CSVIPPSNYGYTF. The V and J genes are TRBV29-1 and TRBJ1-2; no clear D gene. V was cut by 5 bases and J by 0 bases, with 10 bases left in between. Per the germline V gene, CDR1 is SQVTM and CDR2 is ANQGSEA. The CDR3 is 13 residues long.

For this clone: One end of the junction varies from germline; a read error may be responsible. CDR3 amino acids: CASSKDIRQRQETQYF. CDR3 DNA sequence: TGTGCCAGCAGCAAAGACATAAGACAGCGCCAAGAGACCCAGTACTTC. This chain joins TRBV14 and TRBJ2-5; perhaps TRBD1 as D (5 bases). Germline V CDR1 and CDR2: SGHDN, FVKESK. The CDR3 extends over 16 amino acids.

V usage is TRBV5-1 and J usage is TRBJ1-2; 12 nucleotides line up with TRBD1. CDR1 and CDR2 from the germline V gene are SGHRS and YFSETQ. The length of the CDR3 is 13 residues. V dropped 2 bases and J dropped 8; count of bases not matched to a gene: 1. The CDR3 spells CASSFGTGGGYTF. The CDR3 DNA sequence: TGCGCCAGCAGCTTCGGGACAGGGGGCGGCTACACCTTC.

The J gene is TRBJ2-7, the V gene TRBV2; 8 bases align to TRBD1. Germline lookup yields CDR1 SNHLY and CDR2 FYNNEI. V shed 11 bases, J shed 4 bases, and the junction held 7 bases outside the gene matches. CDR3 size: 12 residues. DNA of the CDR3: TGTGCCTGGGGGACAGGACGGTACGAGCAGTACTTC. Protein: CAWGTGRYEQYF.

This chain joins TRBV5-1 and TRBJ2-7, with TRBD2 as a possible D gene (6 bases). The V end was cut by 0 bases, the J end by 0 bases, with 16 bases between. CDR3 length: 17 amino acids. The germline CDR1 and CDR2 sequences are SGHRS and YFSETQ. This CDR3 reads CASSLGGPGGNSYEQYF. As DNA, the CDR3 is TGCGCCAGCAGCTTGGGAGGGCCGGGCGGGAACTCCTACGAGCAGTACTTC. Full variable domain (remainder filled in from reference TRBV5-1 and TRBJ2-7): KAGVTQTPRYLIKTRGQQVTLSCSPISGHRSVSWYQQTPGQGLQFLFEYFSETQRNKGNFPGRFSGRQFSNSRSEMNVSTLELGDSALYLCASSLGGPGGNSYEQYFGPGTRLTVT.